This T cell receptor beta chain was sequenced in a study of control samples from healthy donors and cancer patients. Sequenced by immunoSEQ multiplex PCR; TCRdb stores in-frame clones only, minus some. The table shows 55,000 to 80,000 clones, with roughly 87% occurring only once. Material: PBMCs. The receptor comes from a man between 60 and 70 years old with colorectal cancer.

The DNA of the CDR3 is TGTGCCAGCAGCTCCGGGACGTTCGCCTACAATGAGCAGTTCTTC. It yields the protein CASSSGTFAYNEQFF. This chain joins TRBV5-4 and TRBJ2-1, with D perhaps given as TRBD1 or TRBD2 (5 bases each). The V and J ends lost 3 bases and 2 bases respectively, with 12 bases between them. Germline CDR1 reads SGHNT; CDR2 reads YYREEE (reference sequence). CDR3 length: 15 residues.